The subject of this entry is one T cell receptor (beta chain). Its antigen is not known. This sample stems from a study of T cell responses to AZD1222 COVID-19 vaccine. The wider study: Second doses were pooled across both intervals (about 4 or about 12 weeks).

CDR3 length: 17 residues. V was clipped by 4 bases and J by 2 bases; unmatched bases: 13. Germline V lookup: CDR1 SGDLS, CDR2 YYNGEE. Study-wide points: In the spike-specific TCR repertoire, nearly half reportedly target unmutated variant regions. Only after the peak T cell response were repertoires sampled.

Only in-frame clones appear in the TCRdb table, and some are missing; sequencing was by immunoSEQ multiplex PCR. The table has 95,000 to 120,000 clones, just over 85% seen once. The sequencing used peripheral blood, collected on day 0 of AZD1222 vaccination. This TCR came from an adult in good health. V is TRBV9 and J is TRBJ2-3; TRBD2 matches 7 bases. CDR3 DNA sequence: TGTGCCAGCAGCCCAATGGCCGGGGGGTCCTCCACAGATACGCAGTATTTT. Protein product: CASSPMAGGSSTDTQYF.